The rows below give T cell receptor beta chains drawn from one sample of a study of shared clonotypes between healthy human individuals. Profiled with immunoSEQ multiplex PCR; TCRdb holds only in-frame clones, not every one. The repertoire holds about 380,000 clones, with 90% to 98% as singletons. Material for sequencing was memory CD8+ T cells sorted from blood. The receptor set was obtained from a man in his thirties or forties in good health. Each CDR3 is given with its conserved first and last residue. A D gene is named only where the DNA matches it firmly. For some rows the clone size is stated as once, few or many, or as a class when expanded; others skip it.

j_call d_call clone_size v_call cdr3_nt cdr3_aa
TRBJ1-3 . . TRBV4-1 TGCGCCAGCAGCCAAGGGAGTTCAGGCTCCGGGAGAAACACCATATATTTT CASSQGSSGSGRNTIYF
TRBJ2-3 TRBD1 . TRBV5-4 TGTGCCAGCAGCTTGCGGGACAGGGGCACAGATACGCAGTATTTT CASSLRDRGTDTQYF
TRBJ2-6 . . TRBV7-2 TGTGCCAGCAGACTCGACAGCTCTGGGGCCAACGTCCTGACTTTC CASRLDSSGANVLTF
TRBJ1-3 . . TRBV5-6 TGTGCCAGCAGCTTGAGAGGCCCTGGAAACACCATATATTTT CASSLRGPGNTIYF
TRBJ2-7 TRBD2 . TRBV28 TGTGCCAGCAGTCCCACGGGACTAGCTTTCCACGAGCAGTACTTC CASSPTGLAFHEQYF
TRBJ2-5 . . TRBV7-2 TGTGCCAGCAGCTTACACAGGGAAGAGACCCAGTACTTC CASSLHREETQYF
TRBJ2-7 TRBD1 once TRBV5-1 TGCGCCAGCAGCAACGCAGGGGGCCGGTACGAGCAGTACTTC CASSNAGGRYEQYF
TRBJ1-2 TRBD1 . TRBV19 TGTGCCAGTAGTAGACAGGGGTGGGGTGGCTACACCTTC CASSRQGWGGYTF
TRBJ2-7 TRBD2 . TRBV29-1 TGCAGCGTTGGCGGGAGTCCCTCCTACGAGCAGTACTTC CSVGGSPSYEQYF
TRBJ2-5 . . TRBV5-1 TGCGCCAGCAGCTTGTCAGGGTCTCGGGAGACCCAGTACTTC CASSLSGSRETQYF
TRBJ2-3 . . TRBV11-3 TGTGCCAGCAGCTTTTTTGGCCATACGCAGTATTTT CASSFFGHTQYF
TRBJ2-3 . . TRBV5-1 TGCGCCAGCAGCTTGGAGGTGGGCTTCAAAGATACGCAGTATTTT CASSLEVGFKDTQYF
TRBJ1-1 TRBD1 . TRBV2 TGTGCCAGCAGTGAAGCCGCCGGGACAGTGAACACTGAAGCTTTCTTT CASSEAAGTVNTEAFF
TRBJ1-5 . . TRBV28 TGTGCCAGCAGTTTGTGGGAGGGTTTCGATGGCAATCAGCCCCAGCATTTT CASSLWEGFDGNQPQHF
TRBJ1-5 . . TRBV28 TGTGCCAGCAGAATTTCTGACAGGAACAATCAGCCCCAGCATTTT CASRISDRNNQPQHF
TRBJ2-2 TRBD2 . TRBV27 TGTGCCAGCAGTTTGCCATGGCGGGAGGGGGGCACCGGGGAGCTGTTTTTT CASSLPWREGGTGELFF
TRBJ1-4 . . TRBV28 TGTGCCAGCACCCCATGGGGGGGCGGTAGGGTTTTT CASTPWGGGRVF
TRBJ2-7 . . TRBV29-1 TGCAGCGCTACAGGAGCCTACGAGCAGTACTTC CSATGAYEQYF
TRBJ2-7 TRBD2 . TRBV27 TGTGCCAGCAGTTTCGTGACTAGCGGACCCTACGAGCAGTACTTC CASSFVTSGPYEQYF
TRBJ1-1 . . TRBV5-6 TGTGCCAGCAGCTTGATCGTCCGGGGACTGAACACTGAAGCTTTCTTT CASSLIVRGLNTEAFF
TRBJ1-2 . . TRBV11-1 TGTGCCAGCAGCTTAGACCGGGCAGGGCATTATGGCTACACCTTC CASSLDRAGHYGYTF
TRBJ1-2 . . TRBV28 TGTGCCAGCAGGACGGACCCCCAGGGGAACGGCTATGGCTACACCTTC CASRTDPQGNGYGYTF
TRBJ2-1 TRBD2 . TRBV5-1 TGCGCCAGCAGCTTGGGAGCGGGAGGGCCGAGAGAGCAGTTCTTC CASSLGAGGPREQFF
TRBJ1-1 . . TRBV2 TGTGCCAGCATGCAGAACACTGAAGCTTTCTTT CASMQNTEAFF
TRBJ2-7 . . TRBV5-6 TGTGCCAGCACCAGGCGGGGTCCCTACGAGCAGTACTTC CASTRRGPYEQYF
TRBJ2-5 TRBD1 . TRBV15 TGTGCCACCAGCAGAGATGGAGGGACAGGGGAAGAGACCCAGTACTTC CATSRDGGTGEETQYF
TRBJ1-1 . . TRBV5-3 TGTGCCAGAAGCTTCCCGCAGGCCGGACCAGGGGAAAACACTGAAGCTTTCTTT CARSFPQAGPGENTEAFF
TRBJ2-7 TRBD2 once TRBV27 TGTGCCAGCAGTTTTGGGCTAGCGGGCTACGAGCAGTACTTC CASSFGLAGYEQYF
TRBJ2-7 TRBD1 . TRBV6-5 TGTGCCTGCGACACAGGGGAAAGGTACGAGCAGTACTTC CACDTGERYEQYF
TRBJ1-2 . . TRBV6-5 TGTGCCAGCAGTTACACCCAAAATAACTATGGCTACACCTTC CASSYTQNNYGYTF
TRBJ2-2 TRBD2 . TRBV7-2 TGTGCCAGCAGCCCTAGCGGGACGGGCACCGGGGAGCTGTTTTTT CASSPSGTGTGELFF
TRBJ2-7 . . TRBV27 TGTGCCAGCAGTGGGGTGGCGGGTAATGGCCCAAATGTCGAGCAGTACTTC CASSGVAGNGPNVEQYF
TRBJ2-3 . . TRBV9 TGTGCCAGCAGCGTCACAGGCACAGATACGCAGTATTTT CASSVTGTDTQYF
TRBJ1-5 TRBD1 . TRBV19 TGTGCCAGTATGGGACAGTGGAATCAGCCCCAGCATTTT CASMGQWNQPQHF
TRBJ2-4 TRBD2 . TRBV7-8 TGTGCCAGCAGCGTCGCTAGCGGCGGAAACATTCAGTACTTC CASSVASGGNIQYF
TRBJ2-7 TRBD2 . TRBV18 TGTGCCAGCTCACCTTGGACTAGCGGGAGTGCCGAGCAGTACTTC CASSPWTSGSAEQYF
TRBJ1-1 . . TRBV4-1 TGCGCCAGCAGCCAGACAATTAACACTGAAGCTTTCTTT CASSQTINTEAFF
TRBJ2-1 . . TRBV6-1 TGTGCCAGCATTGGGGGGCCACGATACGGTGAGCAGTTCTTC CASIGGPRYGEQFF
TRBJ1-2 . . TRBV28 TGTGCCAGCATCTCAGGGTGGGGAGGTGACTATGGCTACACCTTC CASISGWGGDYGYTF
TRBJ2-7 TRBD2 . TRBV6-1 TGTGCCAGCATGGGGGGGGGCTACGAGCAGTACTTC CASMGGGYEQYF
TRBJ1-2 TRBD1 . TRBV6-5 TGTGCCAGCAGTGCGACAGGGATGTATGGCTACACCTTC CASSATGMYGYTF
TRBJ1-1 . . TRBV14 TGTGCCAGCAGAAAGATAAAGGACACTGAAGCTTTCTTT CASRKIKDTEAFF
TRBJ2-2 TRBD1 . TRBV7-9 TGTGCCAGCAGCTTATCAGGGACAGGGCCCACCGGGGAGCTGTTTTTT CASSLSGTGPTGELFF
TRBJ2-5 TRBD2 once TRBV30 TGTGCCTGGAGTACAACGGGAGGGCCGGGGGAGACCCAGTACTTC CAWSTTGGPGETQYF
TRBJ2-5 TRBD1 . TRBV4-1 TGCGCCAGCAGCCACAGACAGGGCCAAGAGACCCAGTACTTC CASSHRQGQETQYF
TRBJ2-3 TRBD2 once TRBV7-2 TGTGCCAGCAGCTTAGGACTAGCGGGAGGTGGGTCAGATACGCAGTATTTT CASSLGLAGGGSDTQYF